This T cell receptor beta chain comes out of a study of CD8 T cell repertoires and HIV-1 epitope variants (TCRdb year 2020). About the investigation overall: Twenty-five peptides representing autologous and known Gag and Nef epitope variants were each used to stimulate T cells in separate culture wells. Cultures ran for around 10 days in IMDM with gentamicin, with half-media changes on days 3 and 7 adding IL-2, IL-7 and IL-15. A CMV, EBV and flu peptide pool, the Ebola AY9 epitope as negative control, and a no-peptide well were included as control conditions. A total of roughly 78 T cell cultures were run, with each culture condition performed in triplicate except for one peptide, which was performed in duplicate. An aliquot of 1M T cells was saved as an uncultured baseline condition, separate from the 83 T cell cultures. T cells were enriched using the EasySep Human T Cell Enrichment Kit and were co-cultured with equal numbers of autologous T cell-negative cells serving as antigen-presenting cells. The epitopes tested were three Gag epitope families plus Nef HW9 and YT9. Overall study outcomes, separate from this receptor: About 5 clonotypes recognized the Nef KF9 family and one clonotype recognized the HW9 family, while no responses to the TAALDMSHF plasma variant were seen. The assay identified only TCR beta chains and indicated proliferation to antigen, not T cell function or cytokine profile. The study identified 8 or 9 antigen-specific TCR beta clonotypes, 6 or 7 of which appeared to be cross-reactive for autologous or known escape epitope variants.

The CDR3 numbers 14 residues from cysteine through phenylalanine. The kept DNA is CDR3 alone, 42 bases in frame from the first base. V is cut by 2 bases and J by 1 base, and the space between the germline ends is 11 bases. Via the germline V gene (reference sequence), CDR1 is GTSNPN and CDR2 SVGIG. The EasySep Human CD8+ T Cell Enrichment Kit was used on day 10 to isolate CD8+ T cells from every culture. This clone was counted between two and nine times. Its antigen is unknown. No base qualities exist here, and no much larger clone lies one base off it. Sequencing of TCR beta CDR3 regions was done on the immunoSEQ platform at survey depth. The QIAamp DNA micro kit was used to extract genomic DNA from every cultured and uncultured CD8+ T cell population. Per the original workflow: Samples with fewer than 5,000 productive reads were excluded, which removed about 7% of the roughly 75 HIV peptide-stimulated cultures. Sequences were trimmed to CDR3 by a MANAFEST web app, and nonproductive sequences, CDR3s under 5 amino acids, and sequences not starting with C or ending with F/W were removed. For a clonotype to count as antigen-specific, the clonotype had to expand relative to the no-peptide control in at least 2 of 3 replicates at FDR 0.01, and only within one epitope family. In addition, a specific clonotype needed a frequency at least fivefold higher than in wells stimulated with peptides from other epitope families. TCRdb's version of the immuneACCESS table is confined to in-frame rearrangements and falls short of the full clone set. An unresolved V gene accounts for under half of the shortfall where checked; the remainder is of unknown origin. The V and J calls and clone size were taken over from that table, and D and trimming were inferred from the DNA. Across this sample there are around 6,000 clones, with 67% seen only once. In total, the top ten clones hold approximately 42% of the sample.

The chain couples TRBV30 to TRBJ1-1; possibly the D gene is TRBD1, per 5 matching bases. The clonotype originates from a male donor with HIV. The sequenced sample was cultured CD8+ T cells derived from PBMCs. The CDR3 region has the sequence CAWSPFTGNTEAFF. Here is the DNA: TGTGCCTGGAGTCCCTTCACAGGGAACACTGAAGCTTTCTTT.